The 31 T cell receptor beta chains below were found in one sample sequenced in a study of T cell repertoires in cytomegalovirus infection (dated by TCRdb to about 2019). This sample was sequenced with an Illumina HiSeq 1500. The raw public data were reprocessed by TCRdb itself: fastp quality trimming at Q25, MiXCR clonotype calling, in-frame beta chains only. Each entry is one CDR3 protein sequence, shown with its most common DNA and genes. Present in this sample are tens of thousands of distinct CDR3 sequences, 25% to 40% of which were seen just once. The leading ten clones occupy 55% to 75% of the sample. Their target antigens are unknown. What was sequenced was PBMCs, sequenced either directly or after in vitro stimulation (not recorded which). These receptors were taken from a human donor in good health (CMV status not recorded). Some clones in this sample may be carry-over from other donors' samples.

The rearrangement uses TRBV3-1 and TRBJ2-1, with 8 positions matching TRBD2. The CDR3 has 15 residues. After removal of 5 bases from V and 5 bases from J, the junction contained 8 bases not matched to a gene. Germline CDR1 is LGHDT and CDR2 is YNNKEL (reference sequence). In nucleotides, the CDR3 is TGTGCCAGCAGCAACGGGGGGGCGGTAAACAATGAGCAGTTCTTC. Residues: CASSNGGAVNNEQFF.

The V gene is TRBV20-1, the J gene TRBJ1-4; possible D gene TRBD1, 5 bases. The germline V and J ends were trimmed by 0 bases and 8 bases, with 16 bases remaining between them. Per germline, CDR1 DFQATT and CDR2 SNEGSKA (reference sequence). The CDR3 is 15 amino acids. The DNA for the CDR3 is TGCAGTGCTAGAGATTTAGGGGCACTTGGAGAAAAACTGTTTTTT. It yields the protein CSARDLGALGEKLFF.

Details on this clonotype: The conserved phenylalanine or tryptophan is not found at the CDR3 terminus, so this likely reflects a read error. The V call is TRBV6-1, the J call TRBJ2-1; TRBD1 matches 9 bases. The CDR3 length is 18 residues. V was pared by 2 bases and J by 7 bases, with 15 bases of the junction left unmatched. Germline CDR1 MNHNS, CDR2 SASEGT. The CDR3 reads CASSEFEVERTGANEQFL. The DNA of the CDR3 is TGTGCCAGCAGTGAATTTGAAGTTGAGCGGACAGGGGCAAATGAGCAGTTCTTA.

This clonotype was seen repeatedly, ten times or more. The gene calls are TRBV7-2 and TRBJ1-6; 9 nucleotides align to TRBD1. This CDR3 spans 16 amino acids. With V trimmed by 3 bases and J by 7 bases, 7 bases remained unmatched. Germline CDR1 reads SGHTA; CDR2 reads FQGNSA. This chain's CDR3 is CASSLRDRVGNSPLHF. The CDR3, as DNA: TGTGCCAGCAGCTTGAGGGACAGGGTCGGAAATTCACCCCTCCACTTT.

This clonotype was picked up a small number of times. The rearrangement joins TRBV14 to TRBJ2-7, with D perhaps matching TRBD1 (5 bases). The germline V gene encodes CDR1 SGHDN and CDR2 FVKESK. Trimming stripped 1 base from V and 7 bases from J, with 11 bases between. The CDR3 contains 13 residues. The CDR3 region has the DNA TGTGCCAGCAGCCAAGGGACATGGACGGAGCAGTACTTC. This codes for CASSQGTWTEQYF. Variable domain in full (rest from reference TRBV14 and TRBJ2-7): EAGVTQFPSHSVIEKGQTVTLRCDPISGHDNLYWYRRVMGKEIKFLLHFVKESKQDESGMPNNRFLAERTGGTYSTLKVQPAELEDSGVYFCASSQGTWTEQYFGPGTRLTVT.

The rearrangement joins TRBV5-5 to TRBJ2-1; D possibly matches TRBD1 or TRBD2 (6 bases each). Germline V CDR1 and CDR2: SGHKS, YYEKEE (reference sequence). The CDR3 consists of 16 residues. Trimming cost V 3 bases and J 1 base, with 14 bases left between them. CDR3 sequence reads: CASSSWGATSYNEQFF. The CDR3 region has the DNA TGTGCCAGCAGCTCCTGGGGGGCAACATCCTACAATGAGCAGTTCTTC.

The genes are TRBV3-1 and TRBJ2-1; 8 bases map to TRBD2. This CDR3 spans 15 amino acids. V was pared by 6 bases and J by 4 bases, with 8 bases of the junction left unmatched. Germline CDR1 reads LGHDT; CDR2 reads YNNKEL (reference sequence). Written as DNA, the CDR3 is TGTGCCAGCAGTCCTGCACAGCGGGGGTACAATGAGCAGTTCTTC. This translates into CASSPAQRGYNEQFF.

The chain recombines TRBV6-5 with TRBJ1-1; D unresolved. This CDR3 is 17 amino acids long. Germline values: CDR1 MNHEY, CDR2 SVGAGI. With 2 bases removed from V and 1 base from J, the gap between germline ends came to 17 bases. CDR3 DNA sequence: TGTGCCAGCAGTTACACCTTCCGACGGGGTGCGAACACTGAAGCTTTCTTT. This gives the protein CASSYTFRRGANTEAFF.

This clonotype showed up many times. The chain employs TRBV7-9 and TRBJ2-5, with 11 bases aligning to TRBD2. With 7 bases clipped from V and 3 bases from J, the junction kept 10 bases outside the gene matches. This CDR3 has 16 residues. The V gene's germline CDR1 is SEHNR and CDR2 FQNEAQ (reference sequence). The chain's CDR3 is CASTPPGLAVKETQYF. In DNA form, the CDR3 reads TGTGCCAGCACCCCACCGGGACTAGCGGTCAAAGAGACCCAGTACTTC.

In its sample, this clonotype was seen many times. The chain carries TRBV7-2 and TRBJ2-5; a weak D match, TRBD1 (5 bases). The CDR3 is 15 residues long. Looked up from germline, CDR1 is SGHTA and CDR2 is FQGNSA. V lost 5 bases and J 2 bases, leaving 15 bases between the germline ends. CDR3 residues: CASSQDKGWQETQYF. In DNA form, the CDR3 reads TGTGCCAGCAGCCAGGACAAGGGGTGGCAAGAGACCCAGTACTTC.

J is TRBJ2-7 and V is TRBV7-2, with D hard to call. This CDR3 comprises 12 residues. CDR1 is SGHTA, CDR2 FQGNSA, per germline. The ends were cut back, 3 bases at V and 6 bases at J, with 9 bases in the middle. The CDR3 DNA reads as TGTGCCAGCAGCTTCGTCGGGCGCGAGCAGTACTTC. This sequence encodes CASSFVGREQYF.

A few counts support this clonotype. The chain couples TRBV6-1 to TRBJ1-2; D perhaps matches TRBD1 (5 bases). This CDR3 is built from 14 residues. With 5 bases removed from V and 6 bases from J, the gap between germline ends came to 16 bases. CDR1 is MNHNS and CDR2 is SASEGT in the germline V gene. The CDR3 DNA reads TGTGCCAGCAGTCAGGACATCCTTTCTGATGGCTACACCTTC. It codes for CASSQDILSDGYTF.

This clonotype was seen a few times. The rearrangement joins TRBV12-3 or TRBV12-4 to TRBJ1-5; D is perhaps TRBD1 (5 bases). V lost 5 bases to trimming and J lost 5 bases, with 7 bases between them. This CDR3 is 12 amino acids long. CDR3 region: CASSRGDQPQHF. Written as DNA, the CDR3 is TGTGCCAGCAGTCGGGGGGATCAGCCCCAGCATTTT.

The chain employs TRBV5-6 and TRBJ2-5, with 12 bases matching TRBD2. Germline V CDR1 and CDR2: SGHDT, YYEEEE. The V segment lost 6 bases and the J segment 0 bases; nucleotides outside the gene matches: 6. The CDR3 is made up of 16 amino acids. CDR3 DNA: TGTGCCAGCAACTACGGACTAGCGGGGTACCAAGAGACCCAGTACTTC. It is translated as CASNYGLAGYQETQYF.

Only a few counts were recorded for this clonotype. The CDR3 here is CASSLSIGTTPHEQYF. CDR3 coding DNA: TGTGCCAGCAGTTTATCAATAGGGACCACACCCCACGAGCAGTACTTC. The rearrangement joins TRBV12-3 or TRBV12-4 to TRBJ2-7, with D perhaps being TRBD1 or TRBD2 (5 bases each). Trimming left V 2 bases short and J 5 bases short, with 19 bases between. CDR3 length: 16 amino acids.

The rearrangement links TRBV6-1 to TRBJ2-3, with D perhaps TRBD2 (6 bases). V lost 6 bases, J lost 10 bases, and 11 bases lay in between. The CDR3 has 11 residues. Per germline, CDR1 MNHNS and CDR2 SASEGT. CDR3 residues: CASSRREAQYF. Here the CDR3 DNA reads TGTGCCAGCAGCAGGAGGGAGGCGCAGTATTTT.

This clonotype was seen a handful of times. The chain has TRBV7-6 and TRBJ2-7, with D perhaps matching TRBD2 (6 bases). The germline V gene has CDR1 SGHVS and CDR2 FNYEAQ. The CDR3 is made up of 15 amino acids. Trimming took 5 bases from V and 1 from J, leaving 15 bases between them. The CDR3 region is CASSLSHGSSYEQYF. The CDR3 bases are TGTGCCAGCAGCCTTTCCCACGGGAGTTCCTACGAGCAGTACTTC. Variable domain in full (rest from reference TRBV7-6 and TRBJ2-7): GAGVSQSPRYKVTKRGQDVALRCDPISGHVSLYWYRQALGQGPEFLTYFNYEAQQDKSGLPNDRFSAERPEGSISTLTIQRTEQRDSAMYRCASSLSHGSSYEQYFGPGTRLTVT.

This clonotype was observed a few times. V is TRBV6-2 or TRBV6-3 and J is TRBJ1-5; D unclear. Germline V CDR1 and CDR2: MNHEY, SVGEGT. The V end was cut by 2 bases, the J end by 9 bases, with 14 bases between. This CDR3 has 14 residues. The CDR3 region is CASSYQIVRRPQHF. DNA for the CDR3: TGTGCCAGCAGTTACCAGATTGTTAGACGGCCCCAGCATTTT.

This rearrangement joins TRBV7-2 to TRBJ2-1, with D perhaps TRBD1 (5 bases). Germline loops: CDR1 SGHTA, CDR2 FQGNSA. This CDR3 has 16 residues. V was cut by 2 bases and J by 0 bases, with 11 bases left in between. In nucleotides, the CDR3 is TGTGCCAGCAGCTTACACAGGCCCAGCTCCTACAATGAGCAGTTCTTC. This codes for CASSLHRPSSYNEQFF. The variable domain in full, with the rest retrieved from reference TRBV7-2 and TRBJ2-1, is GAGVSQSPSNKVTEKGKDVELRCDPISGHTALYWYRQSLGQGLEFLIYFQGNSAPDKSGLPSDRFSAERTGGSVSTLTIQRTQQEDSAVYLCASSLHRPSSYNEQFFGPGTRLTVL.

This clonotype was picked up many times. The chain uses TRBV7-2 and TRBJ2-1; no definite D call. Between the trimmed V and J ends, which lost 6 bases and 7 bases, there was a span of 10 bases. CDR1 is SGHTA, CDR2 FQGNSA, per germline. This CDR3 contains 12 residues. This chain's CDR3 is CASSLSWNEQFF. The DNA of the CDR3 is TGTGCCAGCAGTTTAAGTTGGAATGAGCAGTTCTTC.

The chain combines TRBV12-3 or TRBV12-4 with TRBJ1-4, with unresolved D. The CDR3 has 13 residues. Trimming took 6 bases from V and 4 from J, leaving 9 bases between them. In DNA, the CDR3 is TGTGCCAGCAGGTCTATCAATAATGAAAAACTGTTTTTT. Its translation is CASRSINNEKLFF.

The chain couples TRBV27 to TRBJ2-1; 7 bases agree with TRBD1. This CDR3 is built from 13 residues. Germline V gene sequence: CDR1 MNHEY, CDR2 SMNVEV (reference sequence). The ends lost 5 bases at V and 9 bases at J; junction bases unmatched: 7. The CDR3 is CASSPTGVGEQFF. The CDR3 region has the DNA TGTGCCAGCAGTCCAACAGGGGTTGGTGAGCAGTTCTTC.

In its sample, this clonotype was seen a few times. The CDR3 nucleotides are TGTGCCAGCAGCTCCGGGGGTTCAGGGGGATCTGGTGAGCAGTTCTTC. It translates to CASSSGGSGGSGEQFF. This rearrangement joins TRBV7-9 to TRBJ2-1; D might be TRBD1 (7 bases). CDR1 and CDR2 (germline): SEHNR, FQNEAQ (reference sequence). With 4 bases removed from V and 9 bases from J, the gap between germline ends came to 22 bases. The CDR3 totals 16 residues.

The chain employs TRBV4-1 and TRBJ2-1; unclear D gene. Germline loops: CDR1 MGHRA, CDR2 YSYEKL. CDR3 length: 11 residues. The V gene lost 0 bases and the J gene lost 7 bases, with 1 base spanning the gap. The CDR3 sequence is CASSQENEQFF. The DNA of the CDR3 is TGCGCCAGCAGCCAAGAGAATGAGCAGTTCTTC.

This clonotype was counted a few times. The chain carries TRBV27 and TRBJ1-4; D possibly corresponds to TRBD1 (5 bases). The V gene's germline CDR1 is MNHEY and CDR2 SMNVEV (reference sequence). The CDR3 spans 12 residues. V was trimmed by 3 bases and J by 12 bases, leaving 11 bases between them. In nucleotides, the CDR3 is TGTGCCAGCAGTTTCGGGGGGAGGGAACTGTTTTTT. Protein: CASSFGGRELFF.

This clonotype was detected only a few times. This chain uses TRBV4-1 with TRBJ1-1; no clear D. Germline loops: CDR1 MGHRA, CDR2 YSYEKL. V was cut by 5 bases and J by 4 bases, with 11 bases left in between. The CDR3 loop spans 13 amino acids. In DNA, the CDR3 is TGCGCCAGCAGCTCTTCCCCCGGCACTGAAGCTTTCTTT. This sequence encodes CASSSSPGTEAFF.

This clonotype was recorded a few times. One junction end disagrees with the germline gene, perhaps due to a read error. The chain uses TRBV28 and TRBJ1-3, with D uncertain. The CDR3 has 13 amino acids. The V gene's germline CDR1 is MDHEN and CDR2 SYDVKM. The CDR3 region is CASSWTTGNTIYF. In DNA, the CDR3 is TGTGCCAGCAGTTGGACGACTGGTAACACCATATATTTT. Looking up the rest from reference TRBV28 and TRBJ1-3 gives the full variable domain: DVKVTQSSRYLVKRTGEKVFLECVQDMDHENMFWYRQDPGLGLRLIYFSYDVKMKEKGDIPEGYSVSREKKERFSLILESASTNQTSMYLCASSWTTGNTIYFGEGSWLTVV.

Of note for this clonotype: This may be a read error: a much more frequent sequence differs by one nucleotide. The chain links TRBV6-6 to TRBJ2-5; 9 positions match TRBD2. Germline V gene lookup returns CDR1 MNHNY and CDR2 SVGAGI (reference sequence). This CDR3 region has 16 residues. Losses at the gene ends were 1 base for V and 5 bases for J; bases not matched to a gene: 8. The CDR3 is CASSYLIAGVGETQYF. In DNA, the CDR3 is TGTGCCAGCAGTTACTTGATAGCGGGAGTAGGCGAGACCCAGTACTTC.

This clonotype has just a few counts. The V call is TRBV4-1, the J call TRBJ2-3; 8 nucleotides agree with TRBD2. V was pared by 2 bases and J by 6 bases, with 4 bases of the junction left unmatched. The germline V gene encodes CDR1 MGHRA and CDR2 YSYEKL. The CDR3 extends over 14 amino acids. The CDR3 bases are TGCGCCAGCAGCCAATTAGCGGGGCCCGATACGCAGTATTTT. This gives the protein CASSQLAGPDTQYF.

The chain links TRBV4-2 to TRBJ2-7; 8 bases fit TRBD1. Per germline, CDR1 LGHNA and CDR2 YNFKEQ. V shed 1 base and J 2 bases; nucleotides not matched to a gene: 4. The CDR3 sequence is 15 residues long. The CDR3 loop reads CASSQAADRAYEQYF. The CDR3 DNA is TGTGCCAGCAGCCAAGCAGCGGACAGGGCCTACGAGCAGTACTTC.

This chain connects TRBV19 to TRBJ2-1; 8 bases match TRBD2. The CDR3 is 13 amino acids. Germline loops: CDR1 LNHDA, CDR2 SQIVND (reference sequence). Germline trimming cut 5 bases from V and 4 bases from J; bases unmatched to any gene: 1. CDR3 DNA sequence: TGTGCCAGTAGTGGGACTAGGTACAATGAGCAGTTCTTC. Protein sequence: CASSGTRYNEQFF. The full variable domain, its missing parts supplied by reference TRBV19 and TRBJ2-1, is DGGITQSPKYLFRKEGQNVTLSCEQNLNHDAMYWYRQDPGQGLRLIYYSQIVNDFQKGDIAEGYSVSREKKESFPLTVTSAQKNPTAFYLCASSGTRYNEQFFGPGTRLTVL.